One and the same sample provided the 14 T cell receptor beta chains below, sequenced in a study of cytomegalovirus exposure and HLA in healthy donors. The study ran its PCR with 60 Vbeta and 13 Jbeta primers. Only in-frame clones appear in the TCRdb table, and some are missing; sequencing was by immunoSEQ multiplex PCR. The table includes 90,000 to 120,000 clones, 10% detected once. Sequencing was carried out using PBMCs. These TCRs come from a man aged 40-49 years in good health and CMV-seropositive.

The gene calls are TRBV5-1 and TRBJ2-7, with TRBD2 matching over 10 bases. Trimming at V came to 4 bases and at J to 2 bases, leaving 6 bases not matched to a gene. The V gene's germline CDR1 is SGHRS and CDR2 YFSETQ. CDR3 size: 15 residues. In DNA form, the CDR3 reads TGCGCCAGCAGCGGACGACTAGCGGGTCCCTACGAGCAGTACTTC. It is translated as CASSGRLAGPYEQYF.

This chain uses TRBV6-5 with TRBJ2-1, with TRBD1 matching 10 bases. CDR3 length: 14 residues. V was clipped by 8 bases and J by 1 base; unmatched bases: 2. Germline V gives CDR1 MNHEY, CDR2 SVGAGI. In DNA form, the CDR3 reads TGTGCCAGCGGACAGGGGGGTTCCTACAATGAGCAGTTCTTC. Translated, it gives CASGQGGSYNEQFF.

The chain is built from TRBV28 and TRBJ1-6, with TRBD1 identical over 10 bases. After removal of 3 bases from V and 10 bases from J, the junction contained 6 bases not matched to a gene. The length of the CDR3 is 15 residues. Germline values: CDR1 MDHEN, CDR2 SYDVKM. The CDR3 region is CASSLSGTGVSPLHF. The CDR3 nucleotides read TGTGCCAGCAGTTTGTCCGGGACAGGGGTATCACCCCTCCACTTT.

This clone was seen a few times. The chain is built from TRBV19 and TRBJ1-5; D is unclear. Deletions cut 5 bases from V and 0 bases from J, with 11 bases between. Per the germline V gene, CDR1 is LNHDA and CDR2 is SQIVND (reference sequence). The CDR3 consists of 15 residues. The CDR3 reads CASSPDINSNQPQHF. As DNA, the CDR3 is TGTGCCAGTAGTCCAGACATCAATAGCAATCAGCCCCAGCATTTT.

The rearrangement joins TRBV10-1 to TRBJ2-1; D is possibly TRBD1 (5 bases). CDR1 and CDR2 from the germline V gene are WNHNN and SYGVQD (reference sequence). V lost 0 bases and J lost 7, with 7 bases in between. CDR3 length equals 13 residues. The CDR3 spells CASSESGANEQFF. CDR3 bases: TGCGCCAGCAGTGAGTCAGGGGCGAATGAGCAGTTCTTC.

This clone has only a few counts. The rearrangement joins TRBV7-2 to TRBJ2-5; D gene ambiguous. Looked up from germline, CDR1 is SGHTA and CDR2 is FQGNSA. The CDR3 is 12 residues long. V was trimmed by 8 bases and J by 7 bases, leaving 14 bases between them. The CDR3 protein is CASGGGRGTQYF. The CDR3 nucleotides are TGTGCCAGCGGCGGCGGTCGTGGGACCCAGTACTTC. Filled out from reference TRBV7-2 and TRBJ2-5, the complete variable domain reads GAGVSQSPSNKVTEKGKDVELRCDPISGHTALYWYRQSLGQGLEFLIYFQGNSAPDKSGLPSDRFSAERTGGSVSTLTIQRTQQEDSAVYLCASGGGRGTQYFGPGTRLLVL.

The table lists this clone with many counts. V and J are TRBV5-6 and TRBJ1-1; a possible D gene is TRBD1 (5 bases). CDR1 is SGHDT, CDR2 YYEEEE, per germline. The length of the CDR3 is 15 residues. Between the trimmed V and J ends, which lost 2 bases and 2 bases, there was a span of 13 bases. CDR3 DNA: TGTGCCAGCAGCTTAAGGGGTCGGTACAACACTGAAGCTTTCTTT. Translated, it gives CASSLRGRYNTEAFF. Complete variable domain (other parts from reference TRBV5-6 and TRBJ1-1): DAGVTQSPTHLIKTRGQQVTLRCSPKSGHDTVSWYQQALGQGPQFIFQYYEEEERQRGNFPDRFSGHQFPNYSSELNVNALLLGDSALYLCASSLRGRYNTEAFFGQGTRLTVV.

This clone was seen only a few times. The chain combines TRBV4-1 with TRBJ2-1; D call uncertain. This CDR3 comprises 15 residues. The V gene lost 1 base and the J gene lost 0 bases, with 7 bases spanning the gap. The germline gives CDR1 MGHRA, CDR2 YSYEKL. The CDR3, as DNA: TGCGCCAGCAGCCAAGTACAGAGCTCCTACAATGAGCAGTTCTTC. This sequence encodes CASSQVQSSYNEQFF.

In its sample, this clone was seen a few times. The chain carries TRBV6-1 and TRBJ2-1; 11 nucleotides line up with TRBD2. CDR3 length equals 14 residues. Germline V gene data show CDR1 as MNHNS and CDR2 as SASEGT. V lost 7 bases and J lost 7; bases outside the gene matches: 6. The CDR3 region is CASIVAGGRNEQFF. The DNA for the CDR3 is TGTGCCAGCATTGTAGCGGGAGGGAGGAATGAGCAGTTCTTC.

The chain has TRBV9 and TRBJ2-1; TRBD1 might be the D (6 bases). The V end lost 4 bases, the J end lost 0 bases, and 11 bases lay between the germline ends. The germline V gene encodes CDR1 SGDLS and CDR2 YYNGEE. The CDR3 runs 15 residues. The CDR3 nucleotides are TGTGCCAGCAGCTGGGGGCGGAGCTCCTACAATGAGCAGTTCTTC. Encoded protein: CASSWGRSSYNEQFF.

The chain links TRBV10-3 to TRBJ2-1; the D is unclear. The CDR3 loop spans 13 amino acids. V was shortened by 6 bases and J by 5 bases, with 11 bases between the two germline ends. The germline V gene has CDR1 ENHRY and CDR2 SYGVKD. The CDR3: CAISPSSDNEQFF. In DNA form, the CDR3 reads TGTGCCATCAGCCCCTCCAGTGACAATGAGCAGTTCTTC.

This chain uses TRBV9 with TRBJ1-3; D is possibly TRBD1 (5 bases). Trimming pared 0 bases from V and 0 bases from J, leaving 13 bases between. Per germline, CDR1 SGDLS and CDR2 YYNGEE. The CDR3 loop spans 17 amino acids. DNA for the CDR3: TGTGCCAGCAGCGTAGGACAGACTCTTAACTCTGGAAACACCATATATTTT. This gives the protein CASSVGQTLNSGNTIYF.

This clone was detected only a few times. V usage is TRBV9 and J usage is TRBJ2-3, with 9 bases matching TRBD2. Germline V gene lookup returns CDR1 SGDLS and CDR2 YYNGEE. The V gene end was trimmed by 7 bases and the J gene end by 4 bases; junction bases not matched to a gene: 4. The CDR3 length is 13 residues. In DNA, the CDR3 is TGTGCCAGCCAGCGGGAGGTCCCAGATACGCAGTATTTT. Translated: CASQREVPDTQYF.

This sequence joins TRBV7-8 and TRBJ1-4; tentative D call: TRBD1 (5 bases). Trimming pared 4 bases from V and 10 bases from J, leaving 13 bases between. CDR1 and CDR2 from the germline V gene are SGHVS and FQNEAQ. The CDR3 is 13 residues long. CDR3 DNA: TGTGCCAGCAGCTCCCGGGACGGGGGAAAACTGTTTTTT. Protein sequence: CASSSRDGGKLFF.